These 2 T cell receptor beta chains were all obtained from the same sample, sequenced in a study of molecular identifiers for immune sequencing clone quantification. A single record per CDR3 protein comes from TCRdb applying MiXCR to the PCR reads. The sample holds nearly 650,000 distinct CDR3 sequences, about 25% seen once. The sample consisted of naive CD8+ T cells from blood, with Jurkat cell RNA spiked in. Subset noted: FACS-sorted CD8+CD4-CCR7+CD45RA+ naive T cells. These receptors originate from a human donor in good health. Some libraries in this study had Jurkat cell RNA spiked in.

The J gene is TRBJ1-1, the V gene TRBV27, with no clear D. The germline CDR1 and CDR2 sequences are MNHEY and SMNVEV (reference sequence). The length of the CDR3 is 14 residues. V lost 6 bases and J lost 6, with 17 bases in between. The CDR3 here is CASSPWVAGAEAFF. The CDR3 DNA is TGTGCCAGCAGCCCGTGGGTGGCGGGCGCTGAAGCTTTCTTT.

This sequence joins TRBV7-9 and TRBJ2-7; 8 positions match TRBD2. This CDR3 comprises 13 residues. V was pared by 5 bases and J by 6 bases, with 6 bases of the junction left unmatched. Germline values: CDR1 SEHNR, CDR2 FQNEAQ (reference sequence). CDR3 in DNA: TGTGCCAGCAGCGAGGGGACTAGTCGCGAGCAGTACTTC. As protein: CASSEGTSREQYF.